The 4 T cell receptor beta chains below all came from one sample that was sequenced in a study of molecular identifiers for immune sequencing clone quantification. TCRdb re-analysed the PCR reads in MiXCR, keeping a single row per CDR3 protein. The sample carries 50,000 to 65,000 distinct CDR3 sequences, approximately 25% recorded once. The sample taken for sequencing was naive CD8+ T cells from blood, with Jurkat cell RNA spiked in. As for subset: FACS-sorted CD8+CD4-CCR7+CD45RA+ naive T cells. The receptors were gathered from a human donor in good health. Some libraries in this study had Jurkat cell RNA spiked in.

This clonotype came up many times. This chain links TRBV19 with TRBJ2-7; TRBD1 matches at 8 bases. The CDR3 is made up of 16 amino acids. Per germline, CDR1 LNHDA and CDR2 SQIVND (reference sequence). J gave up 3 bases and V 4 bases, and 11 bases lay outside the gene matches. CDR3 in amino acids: CASSSGSGTGFYEQYF. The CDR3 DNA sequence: TGTGCCAGTAGTAGCGGGTCTGGGACAGGATTCTACGAGCAGTACTTC.

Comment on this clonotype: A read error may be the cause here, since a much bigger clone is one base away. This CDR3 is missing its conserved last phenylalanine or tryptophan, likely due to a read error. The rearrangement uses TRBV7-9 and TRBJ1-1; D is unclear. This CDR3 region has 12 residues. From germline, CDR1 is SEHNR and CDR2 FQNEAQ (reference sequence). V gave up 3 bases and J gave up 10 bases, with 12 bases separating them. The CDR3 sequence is CASSLETDRAFL. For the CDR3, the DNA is TGTGCCAGCAGCTTGGAAACTGATCGAGCTTTCCTT.

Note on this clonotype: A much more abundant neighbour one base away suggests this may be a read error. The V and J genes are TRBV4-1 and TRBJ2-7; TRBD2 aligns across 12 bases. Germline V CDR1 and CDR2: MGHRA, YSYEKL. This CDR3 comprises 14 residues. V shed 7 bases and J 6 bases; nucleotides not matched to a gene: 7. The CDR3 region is CASKGPSGGGEQYF. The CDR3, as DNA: TGCGCCAGCAAAGGGCCTAGCGGGGGGGGCGAGCAGTACTTC.

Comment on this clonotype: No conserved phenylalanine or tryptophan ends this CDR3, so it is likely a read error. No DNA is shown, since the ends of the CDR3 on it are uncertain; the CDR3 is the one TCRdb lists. The chain's CDR3 is CASSNRIESRFI. V is TRBV21-1 and J is TRBJ2-7. TRBV21-1 is a pseudogene segment. 12 amino acids form the CDR3, both terminal residues included.